Below, one T cell receptor beta chain is given with its context. These data come from a study of blood T cell repertoires in COVID-19. As handled by the study authors: Scientists estimated how many nucleated cells there were by amplifying reference gene primers. Sequencing was performed with immunoSEQ multiplex PCR; in TCRdb, only in-frame clones are kept and a portion is missing. The D gene and trimming were derived from the DNA, and the V and J assignments and clone size from that table. The sample has about 190,000 clones, roughly 80% seen once; the top ten hold under 7.5%. Looked up from germline, CDR1 is KGHSH and CDR2 is LQKENI. The CDR3 has 15 residues. V lost 3 bases, J lost 5 bases, and 6 bases stayed unmatched.

This receptor was obtained from a woman in her thirties or forties with acute or convalescent COVID-19. Material: peripheral blood. The V call is TRBV18, the J call TRBJ2-3; 9 bases fit TRBD1. CDR3 amino acids: CASSPWTGAGDTQYF. In DNA, the CDR3 is TGTGCCAGCTCACCCTGGACAGGGGCTGGAGATACGCAGTATTTT.